These 25 T cell receptor beta chains share one sample of origin, sequenced in a study of identical twins. Each CDR3 protein is one row after TCRdb ran MiXCR on the 5' RACE reads. The top ten clones hold roughly 3.7% of a sample with 250,000 or so distinct CDR3 sequences, approximately 7% of them seen once. The data were also submitted as part of a second study, on yellow fever vaccine responses in identical twins.

The material sequenced was memory (CD45RO+) T cells sorted from blood. Receptors were obtained from a woman aged 18-29 years in good health.

In its sample, this clonotype was seen many times. The V gene is TRBV5-5, the J gene TRBJ2-3; 7 bases match TRBD1. This CDR3 has 16 residues. Trimming at V came to 4 bases and at J to 10 bases, leaving 18 bases not matched to a gene. In germline, CDR1 is SGHKS, CDR2 YYEKEE (reference sequence). CDR3 region: CASSVLGQSLYTSQYF. The CDR3 bases are TGTGCCAGCAGCGTTCTGGGACAGAGTCTCTATACGTCGCAGTATTTT.

Written as DNA, the CDR3 is TGTGCCAGCAGCCAAGATTTCAGGACCAACAATGAGCAGTTCTTC. The encoded protein is CASSQDFRTNNEQFF. The chain recombines TRBV4-2 with TRBJ2-1; D not resolved. The V gene lost 0 bases and the J gene lost 5 bases, with 11 bases spanning the gap. CDR1 and CDR2 (germline): LGHNA, YNFKEQ. The CDR3 loop spans 15 amino acids.

This clonotype was counted many times. The rearrangement uses TRBV14 and TRBJ2-1, with D unresolved. Deletions cut 2 bases from V and 0 bases from J, with 11 bases between. Germline loops: CDR1 SGHDN, CDR2 FVKESK. The CDR3 spans 16 residues. The CDR3, as DNA: TGTGCCAGCAGCCAACAACTCACGAGCTCCTACAATGAGCAGTTCTTC. Protein product: CASSQQLTSSYNEQFF.

In this sample, this clonotype turned up many times. The genes are TRBV5-1 and TRBJ2-1; TRBD2 matches at 9 bases. CDR3 length equals 16 residues. From germline, CDR1 is SGHRS and CDR2 YFSETQ. J lost 7 bases, V lost 5 bases, and 13 bases had no gene match. The DNA for the CDR3 is TGCGCCAGCAGGCCTTCCAGCGGGGGGAATCGTAATGAGCAGTTCTTC. This encodes CASRPSSGGNRNEQFF. The full variable domain, its missing parts supplied by reference TRBV5-1 and TRBJ2-1, is KAGVTQTPRYLIKTRGQQVTLSCSPISGHRSVSWYQQTPGQGLQFLFEYFSETQRNKGNFPGRFSGRQFSNSRSEMNVSTLELGDSALYLCASRPSSGGNRNEQFFGPGTRLTVL.

The chain combines TRBV2 with TRBJ2-1; either TRBD1 or TRBD2 may supply D (6 bases each). This CDR3 is 13 amino acids long. Germline assignment: CDR1 SNHLY and CDR2 FYNNEI. Trimming removed 7 bases from V and 4 bases from J, with 11 bases in between. For the CDR3, the DNA is TGTGCCAGCATGGGGGGCTTTTACAATGAGCAGTTCTTC. Protein product: CASMGGFYNEQFF.

This clonotype showed up just a few times. The chain has TRBV6-5 and TRBJ2-7, with 9 bases that match TRBD1. CDR1 MNHEY and CDR2 SVGAGI come from the germline V gene. V dropped 2 bases and J dropped 4; count of bases not matched to a gene: 9. The CDR3 loop spans 16 amino acids. CDR3 bases: TGTGCCAGCAGTTACACCTCGACAGGGGGGAGGTACGAGCAGTACTTC. As protein: CASSYTSTGGRYEQYF.

This clonotype appeared once. The chain couples TRBV7-6 to TRBJ2-2; TRBD1 aligns across 7 bases. Germline CDR1 SGHVS, CDR2 FNYEAQ. The CDR3 length is 14 residues. The V segment lost 4 bases and the J segment 6 bases; nucleotides outside the gene matches: 5. The CDR3 region has the DNA TGTGCCAGCAGCTCCACAGGGGTTGCCGGGGAGCTGTTTTTT. Amino acid sequence: CASSSTGVAGELFF.

This clonotype was counted between two and nine times. The V call is TRBV4-2, the J call TRBJ1-2; D is unclear. Trimming left V 0 bases short and J 1 base short, with 9 bases between. Germline V lookup: CDR1 LGHNA, CDR2 YNFKEQ. The CDR3 sequence is 15 residues long. CDR3 sequence reads: CASSQDTGGNYGYTF. CDR3 sequence (DNA): TGTGCCAGCAGCCAAGATACGGGTGGTAACTATGGCTACACCTTC.

This clonotype came up many times. The gene calls are TRBV12-3 or TRBV12-4 and TRBJ1-1; D unclear. This CDR3 is 14 amino acids long. Between the trimmed V and J ends, which lost 5 bases and 1 base, there was a span of 11 bases. The chain's CDR3 is CASSGLLGNTEAFF. CDR3 bases: TGTGCCAGCAGTGGTTTGCTAGGGAACACTGAAGCTTTCTTT.

This clonotype was found many times. Here the CDR3 reads CASSHLAGSNEQFF. In DNA, the CDR3 is TGTGCCAGCAGCCACCTAGCGGGATCCAATGAGCAGTTCTTC. The chain is built from TRBV3-1 and TRBJ2-1; 9 nucleotides align to TRBD2. V shed 3 bases, J shed 6 bases, and the junction held 3 bases outside the gene matches. Germline V lookup: CDR1 LGHDT, CDR2 YNNKEL (reference sequence). The CDR3 covers 14 residues.

There are many counts of this clonotype. The V and J genes are TRBV28 and TRBJ2-1, with D unclear. V was cut by 6 bases and J by 3 bases, with 3 bases left in between. The length of the CDR3 is 11 residues. Germline values: CDR1 MDHEN, CDR2 SYDVKM. CDR3 sequence (DNA): TGTGCCAGCAGGGACTACAATGAGCAGTTCTTC. Translating it yields CASRDYNEQFF.

The rearrangement uses TRBV6-1 and TRBJ1-5, with D hard to call. Germline V gives CDR1 MNHNS, CDR2 SASEGT. The CDR3 length is 14 residues. Trimming left V 10 bases short and J 0 bases short, with 13 bases between. The CDR3 region is CATTHVHSNQPQHF. For the CDR3, the DNA is TGTGCCACTACGCACGTCCATAGCAATCAGCCCCAGCATTTT.

This clonotype was seen a handful of times. The CDR3 coding sequence is TGTGCCAGCAGCTCGACGGTGGGAAATGAGCAGTTCTTC. Translated, it gives CASSSTVGNEQFF. The gene calls are TRBV7-2 and TRBJ2-1; no firm D call. Trimming cost V 4 bases and J 7 bases, with 11 bases left between them. The CDR3 is 13 amino acids. Germline V gene lookup returns CDR1 SGHTA and CDR2 FQGNSA.

This clonotype was counted many times. The rearrangement links TRBV28 to TRBJ1-1; 7 bases line up with TRBD1. The germline V gene has CDR1 MDHEN and CDR2 SYDVKM. The CDR3 covers 14 residues. Unmatched junction bases numbered 7, after V lost 5 bases and J lost 4 bases. CDR3 region: CASSISTGATEAFF. The CDR3, as DNA: TGTGCCAGCAGTATTTCCACAGGGGCCACTGAAGCTTTCTTT.

The sample holds many counts of this clonotype. The rearrangement joins TRBV4-2 to TRBJ1-6; D gene uncertain. Per the germline V gene, CDR1 is LGHNA and CDR2 is YNFKEQ. The CDR3 runs to 14 residues. V was shortened by 4 bases and J by 6 bases, with 10 bases between the two germline ends. CDR3 nucleotide sequence: TGTGCCAGCAGCCGGCAAGAGGTTAATTCACCCCTCCACTTT. The encoded protein is CASSRQEVNSPLHF.

The genes are TRBV28 and TRBJ1-2; 7 nucleotides align to TRBD1. This CDR3 comprises 14 residues. The junction had 8 bases not matched to a gene; V was cut back by 4 bases and J by 6 bases. Germline V gene data show CDR1 as MDHEN and CDR2 as SYDVKM. The CDR3 is CASSSSGTEDGYTF. CDR3 nucleotides: TGTGCCAGCAGTTCCTCCGGGACAGAGGATGGCTACACCTTC.

This clonotype has a single count. This chain links TRBV10-3 with TRBJ2-7, with 14 bases fitting TRBD2. The CDR3 loop spans 16 amino acids. In germline, CDR1 is ENHRY, CDR2 SYGVKD. Germline trimming cut 6 bases from V and 2 bases from J; bases unmatched to any gene: 6. The CDR3 sequence is CAIRPGTSGGTYEQYF. CDR3 nucleotides: TGTGCCATCAGGCCCGGGACTAGCGGGGGAACCTACGAGCAGTACTTC.

A few counts support this clonotype. The V gene is TRBV15, the J gene TRBJ2-2; 8 bases are a match to TRBD1. The germline V gene encodes CDR1 LNHNV and CDR2 YYDKDF (reference sequence). V was pared by 4 bases and J by 0 bases, with 4 bases of the junction left unmatched. This CDR3 has 16 amino acids. The CDR3, as DNA: TGTGCCACCAGCACTCGGACAGGGACGAACACCGGGGAGCTGTTTTTT. Translation: CATSTRTGTNTGELFF.

This clonotype occurred a few times. The chain recombines TRBV3-1 with TRBJ1-4; 7 bases line up with TRBD1. V was pared by 4 bases and J by 4 bases, with 0 bases of the junction left unmatched. Germline-derived CDR1 and CDR2 are LGHDT and YNNKEL (reference sequence). The CDR3 is 13 residues long. Here the CDR3 reads CASSRDSNEKLFF. CDR3 DNA sequence: TGTGCCAGCAGCCGGGACAGTAATGAAAAACTGTTTTTT. The full variable domain, in which reference TRBV3-1 and TRBJ1-4 provide the parts outside the CDR3, is DTAVSQTPKYLVTQMGNDKSIKCEQNLGHDTMYWYKQDSKKFLKIMFSYNNKELIINETVPNRFSPKSPDKAHLNLHINSLELGDSAVYFCASSRDSNEKLFFGSGTQLSVL.

This clonotype was found many times. This chain uses TRBV6-2 or TRBV6-3 with TRBJ1-6; tentatively, D is TRBD1 (5 bases). CDR1 and CDR2 (germline): MNHEY, SVGEGT. V was pared by 6 bases and J by 5 bases, with 14 bases between. The CDR3 is 15 amino acids. The CDR3 DNA is TGTGCCAGCAGCCGCTCCCCGACAGATAATTCACCCCTCCACTTT. This gives the protein CASSRSPTDNSPLHF.

This clonotype showed up many times. The V gene is TRBV2, the J gene TRBJ2-3; no reliable D call. V lost 5 bases and J lost 6, with 6 bases in between. Germline V gives CDR1 SNHLY, CDR2 FYNNEI. The CDR3 contains 11 residues. CDR3 sequence (DNA): TGTGCCAGCAGTTGGTCGGATACGCAGTATTTT. It codes for CASSWSDTQYF.

A few counts support this clonotype. This chain links TRBV7-2 with TRBJ2-1; D is perhaps TRBD2 (5 bases). This CDR3 contains 12 residues. The germline gives CDR1 SGHTA, CDR2 FQGNSA. V was trimmed by 5 bases and J by 10 bases, leaving 12 bases between them. CDR3 residues: CASSAQREEQFF. The CDR3 DNA reads TGTGCCAGCAGCGCACAAAGGGAGGAGCAGTTCTTC.

The chain links TRBV28 to TRBJ2-1; D may correspond to TRBD1 or TRBD2 (5 bases each). CDR1 is MDHEN and CDR2 is SYDVKM in the germline V gene. This CDR3 has 20 residues. Trimming shortened V by 5 bases and J by 0 bases, and 26 bases separated the two germline ends. For the CDR3, the DNA is TGTGCCAGCAGTCGATACTCCGGGACCAGAAGCGGCAGCTCCTACAATGAGCAGTTCTTC. It is translated as CASSRYSGTRSGSSYNEQFF.

Only a few counts were recorded for this clonotype. The chain is built from TRBV27 and TRBJ2-1; no clear D gene. Germline V gives CDR1 MNHEY, CDR2 SMNVEV (reference sequence). This CDR3 contains 14 residues. With 7 bases removed from V and 6 bases from J, the gap between germline ends came to 16 bases. CDR3 residues: CASTQLSGPNEQFF. The CDR3 DNA reads as TGTGCCAGCACCCAGTTGTCCGGGCCCAATGAGCAGTTCTTC.

This clonotype was counted ten times or more. The chain is built from TRBV28 and TRBJ1-5; 7 bases agree with TRBD1. This CDR3 is built from 17 residues. Germline V gives CDR1 MDHEN, CDR2 SYDVKM. After removal of 3 bases from V and 0 bases from J, the junction contained 8 bases not matched to a gene. Written as DNA, the CDR3 is TGTGCCAGCAGTTTCCCGGGACAGCGATATAGCAATCAGCCCCAGCATTTT. Amino acid sequence: CASSFPGQRYSNQPQHF.